These 10 T cell receptor beta chains were sequenced from one sample in a study of identical twins listed by TCRdb under 2016. The library was built by means of 5' RACE. Sequencer: Illumina HiSeq 2000. Starting from the raw public reads, TCRdb applied fastp trimming at Q25, assembled clones with MiXCR and retained in-frame beta chains. Each entry is one CDR3 protein sequence, shown with its most common DNA and genes. The sample includes 600,000 to 850,000 distinct CDR3 sequences, with roughly 18% observed a single time. Around 12% of the sample is in the top ten clones. This sample also belongs to another study, concerning T cells expressing NK-cell markers.

Sequenced input: PBMCs. Receptors originate from a woman aged 18-29 years in good health.

In DNA, the CDR3 is TGTGCCAGCAGGGGAAGCGGGGGGCCTAATTACGAGCAGTACTTC. This gives the protein CASRGSGGPNYEQYF. The chain uses TRBV7-9 and TRBJ2-7; 9 nucleotides match TRBD2. CDR3 length equals 15 residues. V lost 6 bases and J lost 4; bases outside the gene matches: 10. The germline V gene has CDR1 SEHNR and CDR2 FQNEAQ (reference sequence).

The chain employs TRBV12-3 or TRBV12-4 and TRBJ1-1; D might be TRBD1 (5 bases). This CDR3 is 12 amino acids long. V dropped 5 bases and J dropped 6 bases, with 10 bases sitting between them. In DNA form, the CDR3 reads TGTGCCAGCAGTCCCGCGGGGGCTGAAGCTTTCTTT. This sequence encodes CASSPAGAEAFF.

The CDR3 DNA sequence: TGTGCCAGCAGTTACGGGAGGGGTCGAGATCAGCCCCAGCATTTT. Translation: CASSYGRGRDQPQHF. V is TRBV6-2 or TRBV6-3 and J is TRBJ1-5, with D tentatively TRBD1 (5 bases). The CDR3 is 15 amino acids. Trimming removed 2 bases at V and 5 bases at J, with 13 bases between. Per the germline V gene, CDR1 is MNHEY and CDR2 is SVGEGT.

V is TRBV7-9 and J is TRBJ1-1, with 10 bases aligning to TRBD1. CDR1 SEHNR and CDR2 FQNEAQ come from the germline V gene (reference sequence). The CDR3 is 14 residues long. CDR3 amino acids: CRSGGTGDDTEAFF. The CDR3 DNA is TGTCGTAGTGGGGGGACAGGGGACGACACTGAAGCTTTCTTT.

This clonotype came up a few times. The chain uses TRBV29-1 and TRBJ2-7; 9 nucleotides line up with TRBD2. V lost 7 bases and J lost 0; bases outside the gene matches: 10. Germline V gene sequence: CDR1 SQVTM, CDR2 ANQGSEA. The CDR3 covers 15 residues. Here the CDR3 reads CSAFAGGKLSYEQYF. The CDR3 DNA is TGCAGCGCCTTCGCGGGGGGGAAGCTCTCCTACGAGCAGTACTTC.

This sequence joins TRBV6-1 and TRBJ2-2, with 7 nucleotides matching TRBD1. The CDR3 extends over 14 amino acids. CDR1 and CDR2 from the germline V gene are MNHNS and SASEGT. V lost 5 bases, J lost 5 bases, and 5 bases stayed unmatched. In nucleotides, the CDR3 is TGTGCCAGCAGTCTAATACAGGGGACCGGGGAGCTGTTTTTT. Its protein is CASSLIQGTGELFF.

The chain couples TRBV4-3 to TRBJ1-1; tentative D call: TRBD1 (5 bases). The V and J ends lost 4 bases and 4 bases respectively, with 13 bases between them. There are 14 residues in the CDR3. Germline CDR1 LGHNA, CDR2 YSLEER. The CDR3 bases are TGCGCCAGCAGCCCCCGACAGAGAAGCACTGAAGCTTTCTTT. It codes for CASSPRQRSTEAFF.

This clonotype was recorded a few times. At one of its ends the junction is not consistent with the germline gene, which may arise from a read error. The rearrangement uses TRBV12-3 or TRBV12-4 and TRBJ1-5; D possibly corresponds to TRBD1 (6 bases). The CDR3 has 15 residues. CDR3: CASTKGHSSYQPQHF. The CDR3 bases are TGTGCCAGCACTAAGGGACATAGTAGCTATCAGCCCCAGCATTTT.

This clonotype was detected only a few times. The V and J genes are TRBV7-9 and TRBJ2-2, with 7 nucleotides matching TRBD2. The CDR3 consists of 16 residues. In germline, CDR1 is SEHNR, CDR2 FQNEAQ (reference sequence). Trimming removed 9 bases from V and 1 base from J; junction bases left unmatched: 11. As DNA, the CDR3 is TGTGCCAGGTCGCTTAAAGCTAGCGGGAACACCGGGGAGCTGTTTTTT. This codes for CARSLKASGNTGELFF.

This clonotype appeared a few times. The V and J genes are TRBV5-1 and TRBJ1-2; D is unclear. The CDR3 loop spans 19 amino acids. With 1 base removed from V and 4 bases from J, the gap between germline ends came to 26 bases. Germline V lookup: CDR1 SGHRS, CDR2 YFSETQ. CDR3 in DNA: TGCGCCAGCAGCTTGATATCAGAGGCAGGAATCAGCTTCGGCTATGGCTACACCTTC. It codes for CASSLISEAGISFGYGYTF.